These T cell receptor beta chains were read from a single sample in a study of T cell responses to AZD1222 COVID-19 vaccine. Sequencing used immunoSEQ multiplex PCR; TCRdb keeps in-frame clones, though not all of them. The table records 95,000 to 130,000 clones, 85% to 95% of them present only once. Sequenced material: peripheral blood, taken on day 0 of AZD1222 vaccination. Receptors originate from an adult in good health. Both conserved end residues are part of each CDR3. A D gene is named only where the DNA matches it firmly. Some rows mark clone size as missing; the rest say once, few, many or name a class of expanded clone.

j_gene | v_gene | d_gene | abundance | CDR3aa | CDR3nt
TRBJ1-2 | TRBV28 | NA | once | CASRLSYGYTF | TGTGCCAGCAGGTTATCCTATGGCTACACCTTC
TRBJ2-7 | TRBV24-1 | NA | NA | CATSDTPEGATPVVF | TGTGCCACCAGTGATACTCCGGAGGGGGCAACTCCCGTGGTCTTC
TRBJ2-1 | TRBV5-4 | TRBD2 | NA | CASSSSGVEQFF | TGTGCCAGCAGCTCGAGCGGGGTTGAGCAGTTCTTC
TRBJ2-7 | TRBV27 | NA | NA | CASASLAAAPYEQYF | TGTGCCAGCGCTTCTTTAGCGGCGGCACCCTACGAGCAGTACTTC
TRBJ2-7 | TRBV27 | TRBD1 | NA | CASSPRQGRAVRYF | TGTGCCAGCAGTCCGAGACAGGGCCGGGCTGTACGGTACTTC
TRBJ1-1 | TRBV9 | NA | NA | CASSVAQGRTEAFF | TGTGCCAGCAGCGTAGCGCAGGGACGGACTGAAGCTTTCTTT
TRBJ1-2 | TRBV18 | NA | few | CASSPTGTIKNYGYTF | TGTGCCAGCTCACCGACTGGGACAATCAAAAACTATGGCTACACCTTC
TRBJ2-3 | TRBV10-3 | NA | NA | CAIARTGAGDTQYF | TGTGCCATCGCCCGGACCGGGGCAGGAGATACGCAGTATTTT
TRBJ1-5 | TRBV19 | NA | NA | CASTDVGQPQHF | TGTGCCAGTACCGACGTGGGTCAGCCCCAGCATTTT
TRBJ1-5 | TRBV3-1/TRBV3-2 | NA | NA | CASSHLDQPQHF | TGTGCCAGCAGCCACCTTGATCAGCCCCAGCATTTT
TRBJ2-7 | TRBV2 | TRBD2 | NA | CASRPTSGSLHEQYF | TGTGCCAGCAGACCAACTAGCGGGAGTCTCCACGAGCAGTACTTC
TRBJ1-1 | TRBV6-1 | NA | NA | CASSENLNTEAFF | TGTGCCAGCAGTGAAAACCTGAACACTGAAGCTTTCTTT
TRBJ2-1 | TRBV4-1 | NA | NA | CASSQDQGRDEQFF | TGCGCCAGCAGCCAAGATCAGGGCAGGGATGAGCAGTTCTTC
TRBJ1-6 | TRBV11-3 | NA | NA | CASSPVGDWDNSPLHF | TGTGCCAGCAGCCCTGTTGGAGATTGGGATAATTCACCCCTCCACTTT
TRBJ2-2 | TRBV2 | NA | NA | CASSVIGLTGELFF | TGTGCCAGCAGTGTAATAGGGCTGACCGGGGAGCTGTTTTTT
TRBJ2-3 | TRBV5-4 | NA | NA | CASSLEGDTQYF | TGTGCCAGCAGCTTGGAAGGAGATACGCAGTATTTT
TRBJ1-5 | TRBV15 | NA | NA | CATSRDRAGWQPQHF | TGTGCCACCAGCAGAGATCGGGCAGGGTGGCAGCCCCAGCATTTT
TRBJ1-6 | TRBV6-5 | NA | once | CASSYSTGGNSPLHF | TGTGCCAGCAGTTACTCGACAGGAGGGAATTCACCCCTCCACTTT
TRBJ1-5 | TRBV15 | NA | NA | CATSRQGWDGNQPQHF | TGTGCCACCAGCAGACAAGGATGGGACGGCAATCAGCCCCAGCATTTT
TRBJ2-3 | TRBV2 | NA | NA | CASSSNTDTQYF | TGTGCCAGCAGTTCCAACACAGATACGCAGTATTTT
TRBJ2-3 | TRBV5-1 | NA | NA | CASSPGVQGLPFTQYF | TGCGCCAGCAGCCCTGGGGTTCAGGGCCTCCCTTTTACGCAGTATTTT
TRBJ2-7 | TRBV19 | TRBD2 | NA | CASSIDPSGVYEQYF | TGTGCCAGTAGTATTGATCCTAGCGGGGTATACGAGCAGTACTTC
TRBJ2-7 | TRBV2 | NA | once | CASSPTGQPRYEQYF | TGTGCCAGCAGCCCTACAGGGCAACCCCGCTACGAGCAGTACTTC
TRBJ2-1 | TRBV10-3 | TRBD2 | NA | CAISEKRESHNEQFF | TGTGCCATCAGTGAGAAGCGGGAGTCCCACAATGAGCAGTTCTTC
TRBJ1-2 | TRBV7-8 | TRBD1 | NA | CASSSRFRDRTNYGYTF | TGTGCCAGCAGCTCGAGGTTTCGGGACAGAACTAACTATGGCTACACCTTC
TRBJ1-2 | TRBV15 | NA | NA | CATSRGRGANYGYTF | TGTGCCACCAGCAGAGGTAGAGGGGCTAACTATGGCTACACCTTC
TRBJ1-1 | TRBV4-1 | NA | NA | CASSQGGVGSAEAFF | TGCGCCAGCAGCCAAGGCGGGGTGGGGTCGGCTGAAGCTTTCTTT
TRBJ1-2 | TRBV6-5 | NA | NA | CASQPVGGNYGYTF | TGTGCCAGCCAACCGGTTGGGGGGAACTATGGCTACACCTTC
TRBJ2-3 | TRBV5-1 | TRBD1 | NA | CASSFTGDGTDTQYF | TGCGCCAGCAGCTTCACAGGGGACGGCACAGATACGCAGTATTTT
TRBJ2-1 | TRBV28 | NA | NA | CATYSRRQQRIYNEQFF | TGTGCCACCTATTCCCGACGGCAGCAGAGAATATACAATGAGCAGTTCTTC
TRBJ2-2 | TRBV15 | NA | NA | CATSLPEGTGELFF | TGTGCCACCAGCCTCCCTGAGGGAACCGGGGAGCTGTTTTTT
TRBJ2-3 | TRBV11-3 | NA | NA | CASSLGGVRDTQYF | TGTGCCAGCAGCCTGGGAGGTGTTCGGGATACGCAGTATTTT
TRBJ2-7 | TRBV5-5 | TRBD2 | NA | CASSFASGRNWEQYF | TGTGCCAGCAGCTTTGCTAGCGGGAGGAATTGGGAGCAGTACTTC
TRBJ2-7 | TRBV14 | NA | NA | CASSQDPRDEQYF | TGTGCCAGCAGCCAGGATCCCAGGGACGAGCAGTACTTC
TRBJ1-1 | TRBV2 | NA | NA | CASQVDHRGTEAFF | TGTGCCAGCCAGGTTGACCACCGAGGAACTGAAGCTTTCTTT
TRBJ1-4 | TRBV2 | NA | NA | CASSLMGVGLFF | TGTGCCAGCTCCCTGATGGGGGTTGGGCTGTTTTTT
TRBJ2-5 | TRBV29-1 | TRBD2 | NA | CSVEDPWTSGAKETQYF | TGCAGCGTTGAAGATCCCTGGACTAGCGGGGCCAAAGAGACCCAGTACTTC
TRBJ2-7 | TRBV5-6 | NA | NA | CASSLIGVVAYEQYF | TGTGCCAGCAGCTTGATAGGGGTCGTCGCCTACGAGCAGTACTTC
TRBJ2-3 | TRBV7-3 | NA | NA | CASSLNIAGTQYF | TGTGCCAGCAGCTTAAATATTGCGGGTACGCAGTATTTT
TRBJ1-1 | TRBV9 | NA | NA | CASSVVTGMNTEAFF | TGTGCCAGCAGCGTAGTAACCGGAATGAACACTGAAGCTTTCTTT
TRBJ2-7 | TRBV2 | TRBD2 | NA | CASKGSGSTHEQYF | TGTGCCAGCAAAGGTAGCGGGAGTACCCACGAGCAGTACTTC
TRBJ1-5 | TRBV30 | NA | NA | CAWSVAEYSNQPQHF | TGTGCCTGGAGTGTAGCGGAGTATAGCAATCAGCCCCAGCATTTT
TRBJ2-7 | TRBV5-3 | NA | once | CARSLHACGSSYEQYF | TGTGCCAGAAGCTTGCATGCATGTGGTAGCTCCTACGAGCAGTACTTC
TRBJ2-5 | TRBV28 | TRBD2 | NA | CASSFFVPTSGTKETQYF | TGTGCCAGCAGTTTCTTCGTACCGACTAGCGGAACTAAAGAGACCCAGTACTTC
TRBJ2-5 | TRBV28 | TRBD1 | NA | CASRDQQGSETQYF | TGTGCCAGCAGGGATCAACAGGGGTCAGAGACCCAGTACTTC
TRBJ1-1 | TRBV28 | NA | few | CASSPIGRTGSTEAFF | TGTGCCAGCAGCCCCATTGGTAGAACAGGGAGTACTGAAGCTTTCTTT
TRBJ2-1 | TRBV10-3 | TRBD2 | NA | CAISNFGGLADNEQFF | TGTGCCATCAGTAACTTTGGGGGACTAGCGGATAATGAGCAGTTCTTC
TRBJ1-2 | TRBV7-8 | TRBD1 | NA | CASSLADRGLRGYTF | TGTGCCAGCAGCTTAGCGGACAGGGGGCTGCGGGGCTACACCTTC
TRBJ1-3 | TRBV6-5 | NA | NA | CASHPGLGPYGTIYF | TGTGCCAGTCATCCTGGTTTAGGCCCATATGGAACCATATATTTT
TRBJ2-2 | TRBV7-7 | NA | few | CASSFHPGFSNTGELFF | TGTGCCAGCAGCTTTCACCCAGGGTTCTCGAACACCGGGGAGCTGTTTTTT
TRBJ2-5 | TRBV28 | NA | NA | CASSLFGARGEQLETQYF | TGTGCCAGCAGTTTATTCGGCGCCAGGGGCGAGCAGTTGGAGACCCAGTACTTC
TRBJ2-7 | TRBV7-2 | NA | NA | CASSLSPSGSYEQYF | TGTGCCAGCAGCTTATCCCCCAGCGGATCATACGAGCAGTACTTC
TRBJ1-1 | TRBV7-2 | NA | NA | CASSLQGRTEAFF | TGTGCCAGCAGCTTACAGGGGCGGACTGAAGCTTTCTTT